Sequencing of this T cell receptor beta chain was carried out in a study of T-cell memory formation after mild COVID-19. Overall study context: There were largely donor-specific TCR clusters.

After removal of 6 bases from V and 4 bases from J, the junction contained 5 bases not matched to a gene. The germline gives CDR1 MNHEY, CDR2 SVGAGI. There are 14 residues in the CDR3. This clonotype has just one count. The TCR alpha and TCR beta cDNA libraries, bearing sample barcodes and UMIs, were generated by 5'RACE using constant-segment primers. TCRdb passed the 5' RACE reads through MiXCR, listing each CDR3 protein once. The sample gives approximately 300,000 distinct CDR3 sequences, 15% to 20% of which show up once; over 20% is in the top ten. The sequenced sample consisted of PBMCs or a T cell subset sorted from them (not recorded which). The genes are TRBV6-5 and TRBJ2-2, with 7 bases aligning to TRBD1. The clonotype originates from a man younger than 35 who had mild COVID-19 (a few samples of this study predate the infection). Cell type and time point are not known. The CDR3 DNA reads TGTGCCAGCAGACCCAGGGGGAGCACCGGGGAGCTGTTTTTT. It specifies CASRPRGSTGELFF.